The clone carrying this T cell receptor beta chain has more than one count but fewer than ten. Antigen: not known. The sample belongs to a study of blood T cells in healthy people across ages. Regarding the study as a whole: Unknown CMV status may confound age-related changes in expanded clones.

Combining a sample-barcoded 5' primer with a J-beta primer mix, a second PCR ran for 7 to 11 cycles. TCRdb passed the 5' RACE reads through MiXCR, listing each CDR3 protein once. The table shows more than 1,000,000 distinct CDR3 sequences, with 20% to 25% occurring only once. CDR3 size: 14 residues. The germline CDR1 and CDR2 sequences are MNHEY and SVGEGT. V dropped 0 bases and J dropped 13; count of bases not matched to a gene: 9. Separately, the same data were catalogued under a study of T cells of mothers and their children. From that study: In each mother, TCR beta CDR3 reads exceeded 9 million; in each child, they numbered a few million.

Material for sequencing was blood. The V gene is TRBV6-2 or TRBV6-3, the J gene TRBJ2-1; 7 bases line up with TRBD1. This TCR was recovered from a girl aged 2 to 9 in good health. In DNA, the CDR3 is TGTGCCAGCAGTTACTCACCGGCGACAGGGAGTCAGTTCTTC. Its translation: CASSYSPATGSQFF.